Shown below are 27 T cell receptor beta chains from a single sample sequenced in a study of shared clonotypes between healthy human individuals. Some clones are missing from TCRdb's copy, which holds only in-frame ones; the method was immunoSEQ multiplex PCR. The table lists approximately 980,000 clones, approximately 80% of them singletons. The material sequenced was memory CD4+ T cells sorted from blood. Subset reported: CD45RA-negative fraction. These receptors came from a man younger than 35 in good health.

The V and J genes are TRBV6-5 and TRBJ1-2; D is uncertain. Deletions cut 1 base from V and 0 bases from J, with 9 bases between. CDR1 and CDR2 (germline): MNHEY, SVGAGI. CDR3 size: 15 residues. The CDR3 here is CASSYYAGSNYGYTF. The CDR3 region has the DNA TGTGCCAGCAGTTACTATGCAGGATCTAACTATGGCTACACCTTC.

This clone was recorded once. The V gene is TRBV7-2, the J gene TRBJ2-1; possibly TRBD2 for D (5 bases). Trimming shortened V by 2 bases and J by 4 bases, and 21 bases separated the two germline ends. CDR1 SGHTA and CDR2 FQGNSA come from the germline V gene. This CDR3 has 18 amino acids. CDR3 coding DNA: TGTGCCAGCAGCTTATCTCTTCTAGCCTCGGGGAAGTACAATGAGCAGTTCTTC. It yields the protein CASSLSLLASGKYNEQFF.

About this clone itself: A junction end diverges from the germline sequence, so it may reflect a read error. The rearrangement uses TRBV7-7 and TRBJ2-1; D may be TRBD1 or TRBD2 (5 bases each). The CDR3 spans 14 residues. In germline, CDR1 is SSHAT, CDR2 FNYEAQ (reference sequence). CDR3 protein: CASSNPGRLNEQFF. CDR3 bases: TGTGCTAGCAGCAATCCGGGACGGCTGAATGAGCAGTTCTTC.

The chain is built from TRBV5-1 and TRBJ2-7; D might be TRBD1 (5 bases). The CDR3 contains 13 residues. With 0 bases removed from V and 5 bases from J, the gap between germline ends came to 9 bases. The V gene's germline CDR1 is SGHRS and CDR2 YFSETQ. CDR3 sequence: CASSLVPGNEQYF. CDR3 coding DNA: TGCGCCAGCAGCTTGGTACCAGGGAACGAGCAGTACTTC.

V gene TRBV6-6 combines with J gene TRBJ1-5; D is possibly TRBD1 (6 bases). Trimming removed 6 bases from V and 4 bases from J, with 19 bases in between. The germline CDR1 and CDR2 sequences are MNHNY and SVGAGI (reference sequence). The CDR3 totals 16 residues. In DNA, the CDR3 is TGTGCCAGCAGCTCGGACAGCGGGAAATTTAATCAGCCCCAGCATTTT. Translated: CASSSDSGKFNQPQHF.

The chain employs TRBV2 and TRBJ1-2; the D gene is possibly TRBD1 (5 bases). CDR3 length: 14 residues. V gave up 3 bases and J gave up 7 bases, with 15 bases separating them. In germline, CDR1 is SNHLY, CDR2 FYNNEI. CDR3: CASSDRTTGGGYTF. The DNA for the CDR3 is TGTGCCAGCAGTGATCGGACAACTGGGGGTGGCTACACCTTC.

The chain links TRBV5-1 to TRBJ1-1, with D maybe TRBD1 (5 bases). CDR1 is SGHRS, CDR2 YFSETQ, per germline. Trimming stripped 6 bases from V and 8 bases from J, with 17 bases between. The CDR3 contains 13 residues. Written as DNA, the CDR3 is TGCGCCAGCACCCTCAGGGAGGGCCTAGAAGCTTTCTTT. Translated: CASTLREGLEAFF.

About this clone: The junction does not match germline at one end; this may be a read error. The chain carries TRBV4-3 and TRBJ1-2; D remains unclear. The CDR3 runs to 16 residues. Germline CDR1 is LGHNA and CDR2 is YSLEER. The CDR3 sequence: CASSEEAQATAYGYTF. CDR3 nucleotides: TGCGCCAGCAGCGAAGAAGCCCAGGCTACAGCCTATGGCTACACCTTC.

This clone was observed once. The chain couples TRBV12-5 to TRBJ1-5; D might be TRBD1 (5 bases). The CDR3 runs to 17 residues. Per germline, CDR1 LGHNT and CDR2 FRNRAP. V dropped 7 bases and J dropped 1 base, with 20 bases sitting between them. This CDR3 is CASAGIRGRSSNQPQHF. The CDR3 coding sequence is TGTGCTAGTGCCGGAATACGGGGCAGAAGCAGCAATCAGCCCCAGCATTTT.

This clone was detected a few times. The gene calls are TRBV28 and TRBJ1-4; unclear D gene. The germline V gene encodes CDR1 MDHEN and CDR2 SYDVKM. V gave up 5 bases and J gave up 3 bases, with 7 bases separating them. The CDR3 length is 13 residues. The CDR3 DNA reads TGTGCCAGCAGTGAGGCAGCTAATGAAAAACTGTTTTTT. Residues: CASSEAANEKLFF.

CDR3 nucleotides: TGCAGCGTTCCTGCCGGGACAAGCCCCTACGAGCAGTACTTC. Translation: CSVPAGTSPYEQYF. The chain combines TRBV29-1 with TRBJ2-5; tentative D call: TRBD1 (6 bases). The better agreement between TRBJ2-7 and the DNA end casts doubt on the J call. Germline loops: CDR1 SQVTM, CDR2 ANQGSEA. CDR3 length equals 14 residues.

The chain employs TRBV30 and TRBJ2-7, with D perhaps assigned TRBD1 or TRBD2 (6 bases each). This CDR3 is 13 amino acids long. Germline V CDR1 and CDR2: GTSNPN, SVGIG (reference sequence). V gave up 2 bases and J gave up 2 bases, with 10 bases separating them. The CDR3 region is CAWSPGATYEQYF. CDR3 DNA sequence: TGTGCCTGGAGTCCGGGGGCGACCTACGAGCAGTACTTC.

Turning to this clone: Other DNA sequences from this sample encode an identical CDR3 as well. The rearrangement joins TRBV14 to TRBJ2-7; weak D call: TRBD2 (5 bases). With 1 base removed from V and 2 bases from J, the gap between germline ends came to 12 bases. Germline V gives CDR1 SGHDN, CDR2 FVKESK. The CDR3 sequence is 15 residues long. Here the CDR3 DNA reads TGTGCCAGCAGCCAAGGGTCTACGGGAACCTACGAGCAGTACTTC. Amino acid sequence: CASSQGSTGTYEQYF.

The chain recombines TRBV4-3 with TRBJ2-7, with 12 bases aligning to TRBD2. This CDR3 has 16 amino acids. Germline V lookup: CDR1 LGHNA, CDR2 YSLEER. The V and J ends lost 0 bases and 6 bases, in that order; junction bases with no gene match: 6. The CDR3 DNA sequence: TGCGCCAGCAGCCAAGATGCGACTAGCGGGAGTATCGAGCAGTACTTC. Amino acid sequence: CASSQDATSGSIEQYF.

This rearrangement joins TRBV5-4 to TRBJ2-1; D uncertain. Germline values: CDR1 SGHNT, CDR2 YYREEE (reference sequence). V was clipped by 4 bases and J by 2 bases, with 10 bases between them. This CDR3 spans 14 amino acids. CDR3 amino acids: CASSGDSTYNEQFF. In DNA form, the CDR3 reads TGTGCCAGCAGCGGAGACTCCACCTACAATGAGCAGTTCTTC.

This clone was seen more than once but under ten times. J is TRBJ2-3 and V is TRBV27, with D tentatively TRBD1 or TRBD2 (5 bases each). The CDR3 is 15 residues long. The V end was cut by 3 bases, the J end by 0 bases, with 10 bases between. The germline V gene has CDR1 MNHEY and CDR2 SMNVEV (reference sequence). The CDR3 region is CASSLGTVSTDTQYF. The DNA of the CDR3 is TGTGCCAGCAGTTTGGGGACGGTGAGCACAGATACGCAGTATTTT.

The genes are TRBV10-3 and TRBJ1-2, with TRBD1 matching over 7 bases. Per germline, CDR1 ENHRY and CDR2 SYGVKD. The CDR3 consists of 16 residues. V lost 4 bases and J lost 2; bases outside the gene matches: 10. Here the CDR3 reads CAISAKQRGQNYGYTF. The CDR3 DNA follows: TGTGCCATCAGTGCAAAGCAGAGGGGGCAAAACTATGGCTACACCTTC.

The CDR3 DNA follows: TGTGCCAGCAGTCCCTCTGGGGCCAACGTCCTGACTTTC. Amino acid sequence: CASSPSGANVLTF. V gene TRBV11-3 combines with J gene TRBJ2-6; D unresolved. Trimming took 6 bases from V and 0 from J, leaving 3 bases between them. Germline lookup yields CDR1 SGHNT and CDR2 YENEEA. This CDR3 comprises 13 residues.

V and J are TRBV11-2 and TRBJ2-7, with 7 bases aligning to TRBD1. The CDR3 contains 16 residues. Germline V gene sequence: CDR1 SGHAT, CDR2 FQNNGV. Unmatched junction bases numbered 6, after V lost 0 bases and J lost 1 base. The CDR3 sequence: CASSLDAGTESYEQYF. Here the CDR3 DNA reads TGTGCCAGCAGCTTAGATGCCGGGACAGAATCCTACGAGCAGTACTTC. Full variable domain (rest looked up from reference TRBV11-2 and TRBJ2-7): EAGVAQSPRYKIIEKRQSVAFWCNPISGHATLYWYQQILGQGPKLLIQFQNNGVVDDSQLPKDRFSAERLKGVDSTLKIQPAKLEDSAVYLCASSLDAGTESYEQYFGPGTRLTVT.

CDR3 amino acids: CASSPLPLGRGANEQYF. The CDR3 DNA reads TGTGCCAGCTCACCCCTCCCCCTGGGGCGGGGAGCTAACGAGCAGTACTTC. The V gene is TRBV18, the J gene TRBJ2-7, with TRBD2 as a possible D gene (6 bases). V dropped 3 bases and J dropped 5 bases, with 23 bases sitting between them. Looked up from germline, CDR1 is KGHSH and CDR2 is LQKENI. The CDR3 has 17 amino acids.

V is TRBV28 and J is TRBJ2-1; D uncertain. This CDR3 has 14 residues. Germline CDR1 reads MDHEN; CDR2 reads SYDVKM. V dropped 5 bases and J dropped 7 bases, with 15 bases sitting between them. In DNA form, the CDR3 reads TGTGCCAGCAGTCCCCAAGGGCCGGGTAATGAGCAGTTCTTC. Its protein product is CASSPQGPGNEQFF.

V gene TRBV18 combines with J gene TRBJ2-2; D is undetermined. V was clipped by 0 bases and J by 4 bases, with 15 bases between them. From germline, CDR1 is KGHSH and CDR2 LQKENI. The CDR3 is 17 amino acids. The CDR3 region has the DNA TGTGCCAGCTCACCACCTGTCGGTGGTCTGGGCACCGGGGAGCTGTTTTTT. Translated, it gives CASSPPVGGLGTGELFF.

CDR3 DNA: TGTGCCTGGAGTCAAAAGGGCAGGCTATCGAACACTGAAGCTTTCTTT. Residues: CAWSQKGRLSNTEAFF. The chain carries TRBV30 and TRBJ1-1; D gene unclear. There are 16 residues in the CDR3. Germline V gives CDR1 GTSNPN, CDR2 SVGIG (reference sequence). V was cut by 2 bases and J by 1 base, with 17 bases left in between.

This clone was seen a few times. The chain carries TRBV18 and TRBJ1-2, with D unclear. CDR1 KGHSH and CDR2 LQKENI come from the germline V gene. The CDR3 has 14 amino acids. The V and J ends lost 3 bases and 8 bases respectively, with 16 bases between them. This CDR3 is CASSPQTELYGYTF. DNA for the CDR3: TGTGCCAGCTCACCTCAAACAGAGCTTTACGGCTACACCTTC.

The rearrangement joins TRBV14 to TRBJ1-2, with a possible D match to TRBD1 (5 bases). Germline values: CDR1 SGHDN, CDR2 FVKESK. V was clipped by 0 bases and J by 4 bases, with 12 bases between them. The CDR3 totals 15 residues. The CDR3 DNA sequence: TGTGCCAGCAGCCAAGATCGAAGGGGTGGCTATGGCTACACCTTC. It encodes CASSQDRRGGYGYTF.

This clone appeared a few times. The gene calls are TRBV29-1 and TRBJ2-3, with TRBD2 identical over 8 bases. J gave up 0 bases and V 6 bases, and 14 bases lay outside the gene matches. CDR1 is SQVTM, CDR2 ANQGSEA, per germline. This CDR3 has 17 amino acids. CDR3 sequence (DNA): TGCAGCGTCGTTCTACTGGGTAGCGGGGCTAGCACAGATACGCAGTATTTT. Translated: CSVVLLGSGASTDTQYF.

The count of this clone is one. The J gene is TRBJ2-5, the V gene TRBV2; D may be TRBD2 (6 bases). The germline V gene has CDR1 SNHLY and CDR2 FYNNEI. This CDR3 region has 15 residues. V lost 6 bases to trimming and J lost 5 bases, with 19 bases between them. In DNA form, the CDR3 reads TGTGCCAGCAGCAAAGGAGGGCCAATCCTGGAGACCCAGTACTTC. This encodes CASSKGGPILETQYF.